This record covers a single T cell receptor (beta chain). These data are taken from a study of Ad26.COV2.S vaccination and SARS-CoV-2 variants. The method was immunoSEQ multiplex PCR; TCRdb's version includes in-frame clones alone and lacks a portion of them. The profile shows roughly 680,000 clones, approximately 88% of them singletons. The treatment: roughly 19 received Ad26.COV2.S at low or high dose, single or two shots; roughly five received placebo; per-sample allocation not given. The study sampled participants on day 63 after the first vaccine or placebo injection. Germline V lookup: CDR1 LGHDT, CDR2 YNNKEL (reference sequence). Trimming cost V 0 bases and J 4 bases, with 18 bases left between them. The CDR3 is 17 residues long.

This specimen consisted of peripheral blood, obtained in a trial of Ad26.COV2.S vaccine versus placebo. The receptor comes from a person between 18 and 65 years old who received the Ad26.COV2.S COVID-19 vaccine or a placebo. The J gene is TRBJ1-1, the V gene TRBV3-1 (or the pseudogene TRBV3-2), with a possible D match to TRBD1 (5 bases). The CDR3 sequence is CASSQDALGSQGTEAFF. The DNA of the CDR3 is TGTGCCAGCAGCCAAGATGCCCTGGGGAGCCAGGGCACTGAAGCTTTCTTT.